The rows below give T cell receptor beta chains drawn from one sample of a study of cytomegalovirus exposure and HLA in healthy donors. Profiled with immunoSEQ multiplex PCR; TCRdb holds only in-frame clones, not every one. This repertoire shows roughly 110,000 clones, about three quarters found once; its top ten account for 7.8%. Sequencing was performed on PBMCs. The source is a man aged 30 to 45 in good health and CMV-seronegative. Each CDR3 is given with its conserved first and last residue. The D gene is left open where the match is weak. Clone size is not always given. Where it is, it says once, few, many or a class for expanded clones.

v_gene,j_gene,d_gene,abundance,CDR3aa,CDR3nt
TRBV27,TRBJ2-1,TRBD2,NA,CASRGLADDDEQFF,TGTGCCAGCAGGGGACTAGCGGACGATGATGAGCAGTTCTTC
TRBV6-5,TRBJ2-3,NA,once,CASSSGINGDTQYF,TGTGCCAGCAGTTCGGGGATAAATGGAGATACGCAGTATTTT
TRBV18,TRBJ2-7,TRBD1,NA,CASSPDRGSEQYF,TGTGCCAGCTCACCAGACAGGGGGTCCGAGCAGTACTTC
TRBV4-1,TRBJ1-5,NA,NA,CASSQDEGEDNQPQHF,TGCGCCAGCAGCCAAGATGAGGGGGAAGACAATCAGCCCCAGCATTTT
TRBV28,TRBJ2-7,NA,once,CASSPGLLPYEQYF,TGTGCCAGCAGCCCGGGACTTCTCCCCTACGAGCAGTACTTC
TRBV5-1,TRBJ2-2,NA,NA,CASSLVPRGAGELFF,TGCGCCAGCAGCTTGGTTCCCCGCGGCGCCGGGGAGCTGTTTTTT
TRBV19,TRBJ2-2,NA,NA,CASSRARQGGGELFF,TGTGCCAGTAGTAGAGCCCGACAGGGAGGCGGGGAGCTGTTTTTT
TRBV28,TRBJ1-2,NA,NA,CASNVRGFDYGYTF,TGTGCCAGCAACGTGCGGGGGTTCGACTATGGCTACACCTTC
TRBV6-1,TRBJ1-4,TRBD1,few,CASSRTGSPGEKLFF,TGTGCCAGCAGTAGGACAGGATCCCCGGGGGAAAAACTGTTTTTT
TRBV18,TRBJ2-3,TRBD2,NA,CASSRASGSTDTQYF,TGTGCCAGCTCACGGGCTAGCGGGAGCACAGATACGCAGTATTTT
TRBV5-1,TRBJ2-5,TRBD2,few,CASSVGFAGAETQYF,TGCGCCAGCAGCGTAGGATTTGCGGGAGCAGAGACCCAGTACTTC
TRBV11-2,TRBJ2-1,TRBD2,NA,CASSPVAGGPLNEQFF,TGTGCCAGCAGCCCCGTGGCGGGAGGGCCTCTGAATGAGCAGTTCTTC
TRBV5-1,TRBJ2-1,TRBD1,NA,CASSLGSDTTGGNEQFF,TGCGCCAGCAGCCTAGGGAGCGACACTACAGGGGGCAATGAGCAGTTCTTC
TRBV9,TRBJ2-1,NA,NA,CASSVAEGAHSEQFF,TGTGCCAGCAGCGTAGCGGAAGGGGCGCATAGTGAGCAGTTCTTC
TRBV5-1,TRBJ2-7,NA,few,CASSQGQPGAYEQYF,TGCGCCAGCAGCCAGGGACAGCCGGGAGCTTACGAGCAGTACTTC
TRBV6-4,TRBJ2-1,NA,few,CASSEAPDYNEQFF,TGTGCCAGCAGTGAGGCTCCAGACTACAATGAGCAGTTCTTC
TRBV28,TRBJ1-2,NA,few,CVLGHNYGYTF,TGTGTACTAGGGCATAACTATGGCTACACCTTC
TRBV29-1,TRBJ2-1,TRBD1,NA,CSVEAGQGFKEQFF,TGCAGCGTTGAAGCGGGACAGGGGTTTAAGGAGCAGTTCTTC
TRBV5-1,TRBJ1-1,NA,NA,CASSWGGEGTEAFF,TGCGCCAGCAGCTGGGGGGGGGAGGGCACTGAAGCTTTCTTT
TRBV5-1,TRBJ2-7,TRBD1,NA,CASSVGQGDEQYF,TGCGCCAGCAGCGTGGGACAGGGTGACGAGCAGTACTTC
TRBV7-9,TRBJ2-7,NA,NA,CASSQRRGAGPYEQYF,TGTGCCAGCAGCCAGAGACGGGGGGCGGGTCCCTACGAGCAGTACTTC
TRBV6-5,TRBJ2-1,NA,NA,CASSYSIRGTYNEQFF,TGTGCCAGCAGTTACTCGATCAGGGGGACTTACAATGAGCAGTTCTTC
TRBV6-1,TRBJ1-2,TRBD1,NA,CASNRQGNSGYTF,TGTGCCAGCAACAGACAGGGTAACTCAGGCTACACCTTC
TRBV13,TRBJ2-2,NA,NA,CASSSPGTSNTGELFF,TGTGCCAGCAGCTCGCCCGGGACTTCGAACACCGGGGAGCTGTTTTTT
TRBV2,TRBJ2-3,TRBD1,NA,CASSVGGSTDTQYF,TGTGCCAGCAGTGTAGGGGGCAGCACAGATACGCAGTATTTT
TRBV5-4,TRBJ1-4,NA,NA,CASSASLGAGEKLFF,TGTGCCAGCAGCGCCTCGTTGGGGGCGGGTGAAAAACTGTTTTTT
TRBV29-1,TRBJ1-6,TRBD1,NA,CSVATGMGNSPLHF,TGCAGCGTCGCGACAGGGATGGGGAATTCACCCCTCCACTTT
TRBV28,TRBJ2-7,TRBD1,NA,CASRRQGFGQYF,TGTGCCAGCAGGAGACAGGGGTTCGGGCAGTACTTC
TRBV4-1,TRBJ1-5,TRBD1,NA,CASSQDGQGAAQPQHF,TGCGCCAGCAGCCAAGATGGGCAGGGGGCCGCTCAGCCCCAGCATTTT
TRBV21-1,TRBJ1-1,NA,NA,CASSSPGHYQAFF,TGTGCCAGCAGCTCCCCGGGACACTACCAGGCTTTCTTT
TRBV11-3,TRBJ1-1,NA,NA,CASSTRTGTEAFF,TGTGCCAGCAGCACCCGGACGGGGACTGAAGCTTTCTTT